A selection of T cell receptor beta chains follows, all from one sample in a study of T cells in Graves' hyperthyroidism and ophthalmopathy. Each CDR3 protein is one row after TCRdb ran MiXCR on the multiplex PCR reads. This sample has 530,000 or so distinct CDR3 sequences, with approximately 17% found just once. Source material: blood. These receptors came from a woman aged 18-29 years with Graves' ophthalmopathy. The CDR3 runs from the conserved cysteine through the conserved F or W. D genes are given only for firm matches. Size values are once, few and many counts, or a class for expanded clones, and some rows have none.

v_gene	j_gene	abundance	d_gene	CDR3nt	CDR3aa
TRBV4-3	TRBJ2-3	.	.	TGCGCCAGCAGCCAAGATCCCGGGAGAAACCCCACAGATACGCAGTATTTT	CASSQDPGRNPTDTQYF
TRBV6-1	TRBJ1-5	.	.	TGTGCCAGCAGTGCCTCTGCAGGGGCGGGCAATCAGCCCCAGCATTTT	CASSASAGAGNQPQHF
TRBV7-3	TRBJ1-2	many	.	TGTGCCAGCAGCCCCTCCTACGACAGTAACTATGGCTACACCTTC	CASSPSYDSNYGYTF
TRBV6-6	TRBJ1-3	many	TRBD1	TGTGCCAGCAGTTACTCGTTCGAGGGGGCTCGGGCGCCTGGAAACACCATATATTTT	CASSYSFEGARAPGNTIYF
TRBV5-4	TRBJ1-1	few	.	TGTGCCAGCAGCCGGTATAGGGTTCGGACTGAAGCTTTCTTT	CASSRYRVRTEAFF
TRBV5-6	TRBJ1-1	.	TRBD1	TGTGCCAGCAGACAGGGGGCGAGCATCACTGAAGCTTTCTTT	CASRQGASITEAFF
TRBV9	TRBJ2-1	.	.	TGTGCCAGCAGCGTAGGAGGAGGGTCAGGGACAATGGGGCAGTTCTTC	CASSVGGGSGTMGQFF
TRBV20-1	TRBJ2-3	many	.	TGCAGTGCCCATCCGGGGGCCACAGATACGCAGTATTTT	CSAHPGATDTQYF
TRBV20-1	TRBJ1-1	many	.	TGCAGTGCTAGAGATCTCCAGGGAAAAGGATCTGAAGCTTTCTTT	CSARDLQGKGSEAFF
TRBV3-1	TRBJ2-4	many	.	TGTGCCAGCAGCCAAGGGACTCGGAACATTCAGTACTTC	CASSQGTRNIQYF
TRBV29-1	TRBJ2-2	.	TRBD2	TGCAGCGCAGGGACTAGCGGCACCGGGGAGCTGTTTTTT	CSAGTSGTGELFF
TRBV2	TRBJ1-1	.	.	TGTGCCAGCGGAGGATGGACTGAAGCTTTCTTT	CASGGWTEAFF
TRBV11-1	TRBJ1-4	.	.	TGTGCCAGCAGCTCCCCTTCTGGACAGAAACTTGAAGAACTGTTTTTT	CASSSPSGQKLEELFF
TRBV12-3/TRBV12-4	TRBJ1-2	many	.	TGTGCCAGCAGTTTCTGGCAGGGGCGCTCGGGGGGTTATGGCTACACCTTC	CASSFWQGRSGGYGYTF
TRBV30	TRBJ1-1	many	.	TGTGCCTGGAACCGCGGACGGCCCAACACTGAAGCTTTCTTT	CAWNRGRPNTEAFF
TRBV13	TRBJ2-5	many	TRBD2	TGTGCCAGCAGCACCCGGACTAGCGGGAGAGGTCAAGAGACCCAGTACTTC	CASSTRTSGRGQETQYF
TRBV27	TRBJ2-7	few	.	TGTGCCAGCAGTTTAATCGGGGACTACGAGCAGTACTTC	CASSLIGDYEQYF
TRBV30	TRBJ1-2	many	.	TGTGCCTGGACGGTAGGAGGAGGCTACACCTTC	CAWTVGGGYTF
TRBV28	TRBJ1-2	many	.	TGTGCCAGCAGTTTATCCAGGGGAGGTCAGGGTGGCTACACCTTC	CASSLSRGGQGGYTF
TRBV12-3/TRBV12-4	TRBJ2-3	many	TRBD1	TGTGCCAGCACCATTAGGTTGACAGGGCTGGCAGATACGCAGTATTTT	CASTIRLTGLADTQYF
TRBV19	TRBJ2-3	many	TRBD1	TGTGCCAGTAGTATTCGACAGGGGGCAAAAGATACGCAGTATTTT	CASSIRQGAKDTQYF
TRBV27	TRBJ2-3	.	TRBD2	TGTGCCAGCAGTTTAAGGGCTAGCGGGGGGGGGTCGACACACGATACGCAGTATTTT	CASSLRASGGGSTHDTQYF
TRBV19	TRBJ2-3	.	TRBD1	TGTGCCAGTAGACGCGCAGGGGGCTTAGATACGCAGTATTTT	CASRRAGGLDTQYF
TRBV7-2	TRBJ1-2	many	.	TGTGCCAGCAGTTTGCCTCCAAAAAGCGCCTTCTATGGCTACACCTTC	CASSLPPKSAFYGYTF
TRBV27	TRBJ1-4	.	.	TGTGCCAGCAGTTTACAGGGAAGGCATGAAAAACTGTTTTTT	CASSLQGRHEKLFF
TRBV7-8	TRBJ1-1	.	TRBD1	TGTGCCAGCAGAACAGGGGGCCGCAGCACTGAAGCTTTCTTT	CASRTGGRSTEAFF
TRBV28	TRBJ2-2	many	.	TGTGCCAGCAGTTTATTCAGGGAGGTCGGGGAGCTGTTTTTT	CASSLFREVGELFF
TRBV20-1	TRBJ1-4	.	.	TGCAGTGCTAGAGATCACCCGCGGGGTGGGCCAACTAATGAAAAACTGTTTTTT	CSARDHPRGGPTNEKLFF
TRBV7-9	TRBJ2-3	.	.	TGTGCCAGCAGCCCGAGACAGGGGAGGGTCGCAGATACGCAGTATTTT	CASSPRQGRVADTQYF
TRBV27	TRBJ2-7	many	.	TGTGCCAGCAGTGCAATGCAGGGATCCGGCGGCGAGCAGTACTTC	CASSAMQGSGGEQYF
TRBV2	TRBJ1-5	.	.	TGTGCCAGTGGACCTGCAGAGACAAGACAGCCCCAGCATTTT	CASGPAETRQPQHF
TRBV5-1	TRBJ1-1	.	.	TGCGCCAGCAGCTTGAGCGCGGGCCGGAACACTGAAGCTTTCTTT	CASSLSAGRNTEAFF
TRBV28	TRBJ1-1	.	.	TGTGCCAGCAGTTTAGAAGGGCTTCTCAGCCACACTGAAGCTTTCTTT	CASSLEGLLSHTEAFF
TRBV7-3	TRBJ2-2	.	TRBD1	TGTGCCAGCAGCTTCGACAGGGACGGCACCGGGGAGCTGGTTTTT	CASSFDRDGTGELVF
TRBV6-4	TRBJ1-5	few	TRBD1	TGTGCCAGCAGTTGGCTTAGACCAAGACAGGGGGCGAGCAATCAGCCCCAGCATTTT	CASSWLRPRQGASNQPQHF
TRBV5-1	TRBJ2-7	many	TRBD1	TGCGCCAGCAGCTTGGGGGACAGGGTCTCCTACGAGCAGTACTTC	CASSLGDRVSYEQYF
TRBV11-2	TRBJ2-1	many	.	TGTGCCAGCAGCTTATCGGGATTCAATGAGCAGTTCTTC	CASSLSGFNEQFF
TRBV7-8	TRBJ1-1	many	.	TGTGCCAGCAGGCCCTTAAGGGAGATGAACACTGAAGCTTTCTTT	CASRPLREMNTEAFF
TRBV6-1	TRBJ2-3	many	TRBD2	TGTGCCAGCAGTACTAGCGGATACAGCACAGATACGCAGTATTTT	CASSTSGYSTDTQYF
TRBV3-1	TRBJ2-7	many	.	TGTGCCAGCAGCCAAGGGGTAGGCGAGCAGTACTTC	CASSQGVGEQYF
TRBV18	TRBJ2-7	many	.	TGTGCCAGCTCACCCGAGGGGCCCACCTACGAGCAGTACTTC	CASSPEGPTYEQYF
TRBV20-1	TRBJ1-5	.	TRBD1	TGCAGTGCTCGGAGGTGGGACAGGGGTGAACAGCCCCAGCATTTT	CSARRWDRGEQPQHF
TRBV20-1	TRBJ2-5	few	TRBD2	TGCAGGCTCGTCCGGACTAGCGTACAAGAGACCCAGTACTTC	CRLVRTSVQETQYF
TRBV3-1	TRBJ2-1	many	TRBD2	TGTGCCAGCAGCCAACGGGGGGTAGGGTACAATGAGCAGTTCTTC	CASSQRGVGYNEQFF
TRBV20-1	TRBJ1-2	.	.	TGCAGTGCTAGGGAAACCACGCTAGCTAACTATGGCTACACCTTC	CSARETTLANYGYTF
TRBV11-1	TRBJ1-1	many	.	TGTGCCAGCAGCTTGGCCCGGGGAGGCACTGAAGCTTTCTTT	CASSLARGGTEAFF
TRBV6-1	TRBJ2-2	many	.	TGTGCCAGCTGGCAGCTGAAGACCGGGGAGCTGTTTTTT	CASWQLKTGELFF
TRBV20-1	TRBJ2-3	few	TRBD1	TGCAGTGCTAGAGGTTCCTCTGCACAGGGGACGCAGTATTTT	CSARGSSAQGTQYF
TRBV27	TRBJ2-7	few	.	TGTGCCAGCAGTTTAAGTGGCAGCCACTACGAGCAGTACTTC	CASSLSGSHYEQYF
TRBV30	TRBJ2-3	many	TRBD2	TGTGCCTGGAGCAGCGGGAGGGCCGGAGATACGCAGTATTTT	CAWSSGRAGDTQYF
TRBV18	TRBJ2-3	many	.	TGTGCCAGCTTAGGAAGTTCAGATACGCAGTATTTT	CASLGSSDTQYF
TRBV20-1	TRBJ1-5	.	.	TGCAGTGCGGAGGGATTCGGAAAAAGCAATCAGCCCCAGCATTTT	CSAEGFGKSNQPQHF
TRBV9	TRBJ2-5	few	TRBD2	TGTGCCAGCAGCGCCCCACTAGCGAATCTAGAGACCCAGTACTTC	CASSAPLANLETQYF
TRBV4-1	TRBJ2-1	few	.	TGCGCCAGCAGCCAGGACTCGCCGAAGCAGTTCTTC	CASSQDSPKQFF
TRBV7-3	TRBJ2-3	.	TRBD2	TGTGCCAGCAGCTTAATTCCAGCGGGGGGTGGTTCAGATACGCAGTATTTT	CASSLIPAGGGSDTQYF